A single sample gave rise to the 10 T cell receptor beta chains below, sequenced in a study of PD-L1 blockade in urothelial cancer. Regarding time point: pretreatment peripheral blood. The data were produced by immunoSEQ multiplex PCR, yet TCRdb's version contains in-frame clones alone and is incomplete. The data show more than 90,000 clones, roughly 84% seen once. Source: PBMCs, taken around atezolizumab (anti-PD-L1) treatment. The source of these receptors is a man in his 60s with urothelial cancer.

The V call is TRBV6-5, the J call TRBJ2-5, with D perhaps matching TRBD2 (6 bases). The V gene's germline CDR1 is MNHEY and CDR2 SVGAGI. The CDR3 sequence is 15 residues long. The ends were cut back, 7 bases at V and 5 bases at J, with 20 bases in the middle. In DNA, the CDR3 is TGTGCCAGCAACCCACGCCGGGGGTTACGGGAGACCCAGTACTTC. As protein: CASNPRRGLRETQYF.

J is TRBJ2-5 and V is TRBV9; a weak D match, TRBD1 (5 bases). The germline V gene has CDR1 SGDLS and CDR2 YYNGEE. The CDR3 runs 15 residues. V shed 0 bases and J shed 5 bases, with 14 bases lying between them. CDR3 sequence: CASSVADSHKETQYF. The CDR3, as DNA: TGTGCCAGCAGCGTAGCAGACAGCCACAAGGAGACCCAGTACTTC.

The J gene is TRBJ2-1, the V gene TRBV15, with TRBD2 matching 9 bases. This CDR3 has 16 residues. Losses at the gene ends were 7 bases for V and 4 bases for J; bases not matched to a gene: 11. Germline V gene data show CDR1 as LNHNV and CDR2 as YYDKDF (reference sequence). The CDR3 region is CATTPIGLAGYNEQFF. The DNA of the CDR3 is TGTGCCACCACCCCGATCGGGCTAGCGGGGTACAATGAGCAGTTCTTC.

This chain uses TRBV6-1 with TRBJ1-2; no definite D call. The CDR3 is made up of 14 amino acids. Per germline, CDR1 MNHNS and CDR2 SASEGT. V lost 2 bases, J lost 4 bases, and 11 bases lay in between. The CDR3 protein is CASSETPGSYGYTF. In DNA, the CDR3 is TGTGCCAGCAGTGAAACCCCGGGGAGCTATGGCTACACCTTC.

A single count supports this clone. The CDR3 here is CASSPAVAGHGYTF. CDR3 nucleotide sequence: TGTGCCAGCTCACCCGCGGTGGCAGGGCATGGCTACACCTTC. This chain links TRBV18 with TRBJ1-2; D may be TRBD1 (5 bases). Between the trimmed V and J ends, which lost 3 bases and 6 bases, there was a span of 14 bases. CDR3 length equals 14 residues. Germline CDR1 and CDR2: KGHSH and LQKENI.

The rearrangement joins TRBV25-1 to TRBJ1-3; tentatively, D is TRBD1 (5 bases). Germline V gene lookup returns CDR1 MGHDK and CDR2 SYGVNS. V gave up 3 bases and J gave up 8 bases, with 17 bases separating them. This CDR3 contains 15 residues. This CDR3 reads CASSEGEGPSHTIYF. The CDR3, as DNA: TGTGCCAGCAGTGAGGGGGAGGGCCCGTCACACACCATATATTTT.

This clone was counted a single time. The genes are TRBV6-6 and TRBJ1-1; D unclear. Germline V gene sequence: CDR1 MNHNY, CDR2 SVGAGI (reference sequence). This CDR3 has 14 residues. V was clipped by 0 bases and J by 10 bases, with 15 bases between them. The CDR3 loop reads CASSYSRGLRPAFF. As DNA, the CDR3 is TGTGCCAGCAGTTACTCGAGAGGACTAAGGCCAGCTTTCTTT.

The V and J genes are TRBV5-4 and TRBJ2-3, with 8 bases matching TRBD1. Germline V CDR1 and CDR2: SGHNT, YYREEE (reference sequence). Trimming at V came to 1 base and at J to 6 bases, leaving 7 bases not matched to a gene. This CDR3 has 15 amino acids. Written as DNA, the CDR3 is TGTGCCAGCAGCTTGTACAGGGGGGCTGGCGATACGCAGTATTTT. As protein: CASSLYRGAGDTQYF.

The chain couples TRBV19 to TRBJ2-6; TRBD2 is a possible D gene (7 bases). The CDR3 is 16 amino acids. Germline V gene data show CDR1 as LNHDA and CDR2 as SQIVND (reference sequence). V was cut by 9 bases and J by 2 bases, with 17 bases left in between. CDR3 DNA sequence: TGTGCCAGCTTCCCACGGGGGGCGACTGGGGCCAACGTCCTGACTTTC. Translating it yields CASFPRGATGANVLTF.

This chain joins TRBV7-9 and TRBJ1-2, with 8 bases fitting TRBD1. The germline V gene encodes CDR1 SEHNR and CDR2 FQNEAQ (reference sequence). This CDR3 comprises 15 residues. Losses at the gene ends were 4 bases for V and 4 bases for J; bases not matched to a gene: 8. This CDR3 reads CASSSGQGDLYGYTF. Here the CDR3 DNA reads TGTGCCAGCAGCTCAGGACAGGGCGACCTCTATGGCTACACCTTC.